This entry lists 26 T cell receptor beta chains sequenced from one sample in a study of blood T cells in healthy people across ages. A sample-barcoded 5' primer and a J-beta primer mix were used in a second PCR of about 7 to 12 cycles. One entry per CDR3 protein, called by TCRdb with MiXCR from the 5' RACE reads. Seen here are 760,000 or so distinct CDR3 sequences, around a quarter observed once, and the top ten hold just under 9.5%. This same sample was also taken into another study, of T cells of mothers and their children.

The specimen was blood. The receptors here all came from a boy between 10 and 17 years old in good health.

This clonotype was seen more than once but under ten times. This chain joins TRBV2 and TRBJ2-2; D gene ambiguous. V shed 4 bases and J shed 4 bases, with 1 base lying between them. The length of the CDR3 is 11 residues. CDR1 and CDR2 (germline): SNHLY, FYNNEI. The CDR3 region has the DNA TGTGCCAGCAGTGCCACCGGGGAGCTGTTTTTT. Its translation: CASSATGELFF.

The CDR3 nucleotides read TGTGCCAGCAGCGCACGGGACGGACCCTACGAGCAGTACTTC. Protein: CASSARDGPYEQYF. The gene calls are TRBV9 and TRBJ2-7, with D possibly called TRBD1 or TRBD2 (5 bases each). The CDR3 contains 14 residues. Trimming shortened V by 3 bases and J by 2 bases, and 12 bases separated the two germline ends. Looked up from germline, CDR1 is SGDLS and CDR2 is YYNGEE.

This clonotype was recorded once. This rearrangement joins TRBV15 to TRBJ2-1, with D possibly matching TRBD2 (6 bases). In germline, CDR1 is LNHNV, CDR2 YYDKDF (reference sequence). V was shortened by 5 bases and J by 10 bases, with 21 bases between the two germline ends. CDR3 length: 15 residues. Here the CDR3 reads CATSPWASARHEQFF. Here the CDR3 DNA reads TGTGCCACCAGCCCTTGGGCTAGCGCGAGACACGAGCAGTTCTTC.

This clonotype was counted only a few times. The chain employs TRBV20-1 and TRBJ2-7, with a weak D call TRBD1 (5 bases). The CDR3 is 14 residues long. With 0 bases removed from V and 0 bases from J, the gap between germline ends came to 9 bases. Germline CDR1 DFQATT, CDR2 SNEGSKA (reference sequence). CDR3 in DNA: TGCAGTGCTAGAGATATCAGGGTCTCCTACGAGCAGTACTTC. Encoded protein: CSARDIRVSYEQYF.

The genes are TRBV6-2 or TRBV6-3 and TRBJ1-1, with a tentative D call TRBD1 (5 bases). The germline V gene encodes CDR1 MNHEY and CDR2 SVGEGT. The CDR3 has 15 amino acids. V lost 2 bases, J lost 6 bases, and 16 bases lay in between. CDR3 nucleotide sequence: TGTGCCAGCAGTTACCTTGCTGGGGGGAGCGCTGAAGCTTTCTTT. Its translation: CASSYLAGGSAEAFF.

This chain links TRBV27 with TRBJ2-5; D perhaps matches TRBD2 (6 bases). Germline V gene sequence: CDR1 MNHEY, CDR2 SMNVEV (reference sequence). V lost 4 bases to trimming and J lost 5 bases, with 11 bases between them. The CDR3 has 13 amino acids. The CDR3 sequence is CASSSGDFETQYF. In DNA, the CDR3 is TGTGCCAGCAGTTCCGGGGACTTTGAGACCCAGTACTTC.

The chain combines TRBV29-1 with TRBJ2-5; tentatively, D is TRBD1 or TRBD2 (5 bases each). The J call may be mistaken, given a closer DNA end match to TRBJ2-7. The CDR3 is 14 residues long. Germline values: CDR1 SQVTM, CDR2 ANQGSEA. The CDR3 sequence: CSVVSSEMRGEQYF. The DNA for the CDR3 is TGCAGCGTTGTTTCTTCGGAGATGAGGGGCGAGCAGTACTTC.

The rearrangement joins TRBV11-2 to TRBJ1-3; no clear D. With 5 bases removed from V and 0 bases from J, the gap between germline ends came to 5 bases. The CDR3 is 13 residues long. Germline loops: CDR1 SGHAT, CDR2 FQNNGV. The CDR3, as DNA: TGTGCCAGCAGCACCCCCTCTGGAAACACCATATATTTT. Its translation is CASSTPSGNTIYF.

This rearrangement joins TRBV3-1 to TRBJ2-5; D remains ambiguous. The DNA end lines up better with TRBJ2-7; the J call may be wrong. CDR1 LGHDT and CDR2 YNNKEL come from the germline V gene (reference sequence). This CDR3 is 15 amino acids long. CDR3 sequence: CASSQDFRAPYEQYF. The CDR3 nucleotides read TGTGCCAGCAGCCAAGATTTCCGGGCGCCCTACGAGCAGTACTTC.

The chain recombines TRBV29-1 with TRBJ2-3; D unclear. The CDR3 runs 11 residues. Trimming removed 3 bases from V and 4 bases from J, with 5 bases in between. Germline V lookup: CDR1 SQVTM, CDR2 ANQGSEA. The CDR3 DNA reads as TGCAGCGTTGAGAGACCAGATACGCAGTATTTT. The encoded protein is CSVERPDTQYF.

This clonotype was seen more than once but under ten times. The V call is TRBV19, the J call TRBJ2-1; no reliable D call. Germline CDR1 LNHDA, CDR2 SQIVND (reference sequence). V shed 6 bases and J shed 0 bases, with 9 bases lying between them. This CDR3 spans 14 amino acids. CDR3 residues: CASRLLSSYNEQFF. In nucleotides, the CDR3 is TGTGCCAGTAGACTATTAAGCTCCTACAATGAGCAGTTCTTC.

This clonotype has just a few counts. One junction end does not reproduce the germline sequence, and a read error may be involved. The chain links TRBV12-3 or TRBV12-4 to TRBJ2-7; weak D call: TRBD2 (6 bases). This CDR3 spans 13 amino acids. The CDR3: CASSLPPGPGLSF. CDR3 bases: TGTGCCAGCAGTCTCCCCCCGGGACCGGGACTCTCCTTC.

The chain combines TRBV4-2 with TRBJ2-1, with D tentatively TRBD2 (5 bases). The germline V gene encodes CDR1 LGHNA and CDR2 YNFKEQ. The CDR3 runs 16 residues. Trimming pared 0 bases from V and 0 bases from J, leaving 9 bases between. The CDR3: CASSQEALGSYNEQFF. In DNA form, the CDR3 reads TGTGCCAGCAGCCAAGAGGCACTAGGCTCCTACAATGAGCAGTTCTTC.

The rearrangement joins TRBV7-3 to TRBJ2-5; 9 bases fit TRBD1. The DNA end is a closer match to TRBJ2-1, so the J assignment may be wrong. The germline gives CDR1 SGHTA, CDR2 FQGTGA. CDR3 size: 17 residues. The DNA for the CDR3 is TGTGCCAGCAGCCAAACTCACAGGGGGCGCAACGACAATGAGCAGTTCTTC. Protein: CASSQTHRGRNDNEQFF.

The chain carries TRBV6-2 or TRBV6-3 and TRBJ1-4; TRBD1 agrees at 10 bases. CDR1 and CDR2 from the germline V gene are MNHEY and SVGEGT. The CDR3 runs to 17 residues. The ends lost 5 bases at V and 0 bases at J; junction bases unmatched: 6. DNA for the CDR3: TGTGCCAGCAGTGAGACAGGGGGCTTCGCAACTAATGAAAAACTGTTTTTT. It specifies CASSETGGFATNEKLFF.

This clonotype occurred a few times. The chain uses TRBV13 and TRBJ1-2, with D tentatively TRBD1 (6 bases). Germline V lookup: CDR1 PRHDT, CDR2 FYEKMQ (reference sequence). The CDR3 runs 13 residues. Deletions cut 5 bases from V and 12 bases from J, with 19 bases between. For the CDR3, the DNA is TGTGCCAGCAGCCCCCCCCAGGGGCAGGATGACACCTTC. It translates to CASSPPQGQDDTF. Based on the CDR3 plus reference TRBV13 and TRBJ1-2, the full variable domain is AAGVIQSPRHLIKEKRETATLKCYPIPRHDTVYWYQQGPGQDPQFLISFYEKMQSDKGSIPDRFSAQQFSDYHSELNMSSLELGDSALYFCASSPPQGQDDTFGSGTRLTVV.

This clonotype was counted many times. The chain recombines TRBV12-3 or TRBV12-4 with TRBJ2-7, with 7 bases lining up with TRBD1. The J segment lost 3 bases and the V segment lost 5 bases, leaving 1 base of the junction unmatched. CDR3 length: 12 residues. In nucleotides, the CDR3 is TGTGCCAGCAGTCGACAGGGCTACGAGCAGTACTTC. Residues: CASSRQGYEQYF.

With respect to this clonotype: The junction does not match germline at one end; this may be a read error. The chain joins TRBV13 to TRBJ1-1; no clear D gene. The CDR3 is made up of 13 amino acids. Per the germline V gene, CDR1 is PRHDT and CDR2 is FYEKMQ (reference sequence). CDR3 coding DNA: TGTGCCAGCAGCTCCGCTCCCGGGCCTGAAGCTCTCTTT. Amino acids: CASSSAPGPEALF.

This chain connects TRBV29-1 to TRBJ1-2; 9 bases agree with TRBD1. Germline-derived CDR1 and CDR2 are SQVTM and ANQGSEA. Losses at the gene ends were 7 bases for V and 8 bases for J; bases not matched to a gene: 5. The length of the CDR3 is 11 residues. The CDR3 DNA reads as TGCAGCGCCCGGACAGGGGAAGGCTACACCTTC. Encoded protein: CSARTGEGYTF. Full variable domain (remainder filled in from reference TRBV29-1 and TRBJ1-2): SAVISQKPSRDICQRGTSLTIQCQVDSQVTMMFWYRQQPGQSLTLIATANQGSEATYESGFVIDKFPISRPNLTFSTLTVSNMSPEDSSIYLCSARTGEGYTFGSGTRLTVV.

In this sample, this clonotype turned up a few times. The chain recombines TRBV20-1 with TRBJ1-3; D may be TRBD1 (5 bases). This CDR3 spans 12 amino acids. The V and J ends lost 8 bases and 0 bases respectively, with 8 bases between them. Germline values: CDR1 DFQATT, CDR2 SNEGSKA (reference sequence). The CDR3 nucleotides read TGCAGTACCCAGGGCTCTGGAAACACCATATATTTT. Encoded protein: CSTQGSGNTIYF.

This clonotype was seen a few times. The gene calls are TRBV11-1 and TRBJ2-2; TRBD2 might be the D (5 bases). Deletions cut 5 bases from V and 3 bases from J, with 10 bases between. The CDR3 loop spans 14 amino acids. Germline loops: CDR1 SGHAT, CDR2 FQDESV (reference sequence). The CDR3 sequence is CASSRTRYTGELFF. The DNA of the CDR3 is TGTGCCAGCAGCCGTACTAGGTACACCGGGGAGCTGTTTTTT.

V and J are TRBV2 and TRBJ1-1; a weak D match, TRBD1 (5 bases). Looked up from germline, CDR1 is SNHLY and CDR2 is FYNNEI. Trimming stripped 9 bases from V and 4 bases from J, with 12 bases between. The CDR3 consists of 12 residues. The CDR3 here is CARGDSGTEAFF. CDR3 DNA sequence: TGTGCCAGGGGGGATTCGGGCACTGAAGCTTTCTTT.

In its sample, this clonotype was seen a few times. The chain combines TRBV15 with TRBJ2-2; D possibly corresponds to TRBD1 (5 bases). The V and J ends lost 7 bases and 2 bases respectively, with 8 bases between them. This CDR3 contains 13 residues. From germline, CDR1 is LNHNV and CDR2 YYDKDF (reference sequence). CDR3 sequence: CATNTGNTGELFF. The DNA for the CDR3 is TGTGCCACCAATACAGGTAACACCGGGGAGCTGTTTTTT.

In this sample, this clonotype turned up a few times. The chain couples TRBV10-3 to TRBJ2-7, with unresolved D. The V gene's germline CDR1 is ENHRY and CDR2 SYGVKD. The CDR3 is made up of 12 amino acids. Trimming removed 0 bases at V and 5 bases at J, with 5 bases between. The CDR3 sequence: CAISESANEQYF. CDR3 coding DNA: TGTGCCATCAGTGAGTCGGCTAACGAGCAGTACTTC.

The chain couples TRBV29-1 to TRBJ1-2; D is unclear. The CDR3 has 15 residues. Germline CDR1 reads SQVTM; CDR2 reads ANQGSEA. The ends were cut back, 0 bases at V and 2 bases at J, with 13 bases in the middle. The CDR3 DNA sequence: TGCAGCGTTGAAGATCCGGAGAAACCCAACTATGGCTACACCTTC. The encoded protein is CSVEDPEKPNYGYTF.

The CDR3 coding sequence is TGCAGTGCCTATCCAAGGACAGGGCATGGAATTCAGTACTTC. Its translation: CSAYPRTGHGIQYF. The chain has TRBV20-1 and TRBJ2-4; 8 bases agree with TRBD1. Germline loops: CDR1 DFQATT, CDR2 SNEGSKA (reference sequence). V lost 6 bases to trimming and J lost 10 bases; unmatched junction nucleotides: 14. The CDR3 has 14 residues.